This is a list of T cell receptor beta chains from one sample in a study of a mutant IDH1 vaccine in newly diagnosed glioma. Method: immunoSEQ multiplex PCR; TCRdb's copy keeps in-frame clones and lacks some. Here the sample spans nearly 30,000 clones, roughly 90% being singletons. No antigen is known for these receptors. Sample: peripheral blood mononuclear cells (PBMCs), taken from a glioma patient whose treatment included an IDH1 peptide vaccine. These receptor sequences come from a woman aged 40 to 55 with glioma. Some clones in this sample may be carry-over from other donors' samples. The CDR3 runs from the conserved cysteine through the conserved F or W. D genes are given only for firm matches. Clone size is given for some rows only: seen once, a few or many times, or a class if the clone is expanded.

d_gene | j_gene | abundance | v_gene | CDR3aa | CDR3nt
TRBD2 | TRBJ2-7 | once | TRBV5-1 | CASSGTSGGPTWQYF | TGCGCCAGCAGCGGGACTAGCGGGGGTCCGACGTGGCAGTACTTC
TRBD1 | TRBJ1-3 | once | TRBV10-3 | CAISELGTGSGNTIYF | TGTGCCATCAGTGAGTTAGGGACAGGCTCTGGAAACACCATATATTTT
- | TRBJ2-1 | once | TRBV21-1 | CASSKVQPGPLTRVQFF | TGTGCCAGCAGCAAAGTTCAACCGGGACCGCTAACAAGGGTGCAGTTCTTC
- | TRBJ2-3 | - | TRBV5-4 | CASSLGTTTDTQYF | TGTGCCAGCAGCTTGGGGACCACCACAGATACGCAGTATTTT
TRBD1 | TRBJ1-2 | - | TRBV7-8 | CASSLAGQGLYGYTF | TGTGCCAGCAGCTTAGCGGGACAGGGTTTATATGGCTACACCTTC
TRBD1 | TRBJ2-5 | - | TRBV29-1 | CSAETGIRETQYF | TGCAGCGCCGAGACAGGGATAAGAGAGACCCAGTACTTC
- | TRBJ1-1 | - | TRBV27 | CASSLVLGGRIGEAFF | TGTGCCAGCAGTTTGGTTTTGGGGGGTAGAATTGGTGAAGCTTTCTTT
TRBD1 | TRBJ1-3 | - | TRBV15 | CATSIGTGTLGNTIYF | TGTGCCACCAGCATCGGGACAGGGACCCTGGGAAACACCATATATTTT
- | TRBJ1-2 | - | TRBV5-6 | CASSLTSGRMIYTF | TGTGCCAGCAGCCTGACATCGGGACGCATGATCTACACCTTC
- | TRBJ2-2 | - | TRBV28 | CASSLSPVSGELFF | TGTGCCAGCAGTCTCTCCCCGGTATCCGGGGAGCTGTTTTTT
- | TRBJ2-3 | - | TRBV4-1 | CASSREGESTDTQYF | TGCGCCAGCAGCCGAGAGGGGGAAAGCACAGATACGCAGTATTTT
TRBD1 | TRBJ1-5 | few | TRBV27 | CASSKGQGGDQPQHF | TGTGCCAGCAGTAAGGGACAGGGCGGGGATCAGCCCCAGCATTTT
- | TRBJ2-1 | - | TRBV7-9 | CASTHAARRLNEQFF | TGTGCCAGCACCCATGCGGCGCGACGCCTCAATGAGCAGTTCTTC
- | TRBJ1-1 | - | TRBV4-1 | CASSQVGGATEAFF | TGCGCCAGCAGCCAAGTTGGGGGTGCGACTGAAGCTTTCTTT
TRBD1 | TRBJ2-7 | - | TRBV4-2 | CASSPQTGGIYEQYF | TGTGCCAGCAGCCCCCAAACAGGGGGTATCTACGAGCAGTACTTC
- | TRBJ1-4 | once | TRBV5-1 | CASSSPAGRGEKLFF | TGCGCCAGCAGCTCTCCGGCAGGGAGAGGGGAAAAACTGTTTTTT
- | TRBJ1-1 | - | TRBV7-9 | CASSETEAFF | TGTGCCAGCAGCGAGACTGAAGCTTTCTTT
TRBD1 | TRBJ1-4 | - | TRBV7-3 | CASSLGTDEKLFF | TGTGCCAGCAGCTTAGGGACAGATGAAAAACTGTTTTTT
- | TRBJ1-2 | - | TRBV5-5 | CASSLARTVGSGYTF | TGTGCCAGCAGCTTAGCCCGGACGGTCGGCAGTGGCTACACCTTC
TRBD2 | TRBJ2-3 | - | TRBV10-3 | CAARGDAIDTQYF | TGTGCCGCCCGGGGGGATGCAATAGATACGCAGTATTTT
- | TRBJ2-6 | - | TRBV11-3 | CASSLDGNSGANVLTF | TGTGCCAGCAGCTTAGACGGGAACTCTGGGGCCAACGTCCTGACTTTC
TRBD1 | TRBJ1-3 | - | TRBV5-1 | CASSPRFDRGFSGNTIYF | TGCGCCAGCTCCCCACGCTTTGACAGGGGGTTCTCTGGAAACACCATATATTTT
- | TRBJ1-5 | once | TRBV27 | CASGPRTENQPQHF | TGTGCCAGTGGTCCCAGGACAGAGAATCAGCCCCAGCATTTT
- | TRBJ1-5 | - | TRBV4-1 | CASSQAEAQPQHF | TGCGCCAGCAGCCAAGCAGAGGCGCAGCCCCAGCATTTT
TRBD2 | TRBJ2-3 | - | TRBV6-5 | CASSYTGGLIGDTQYF | TGTGCCAGCAGTTACACGGGGGGACTGATTGGAGATACGCAGTATTTT
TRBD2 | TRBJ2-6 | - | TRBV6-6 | CASRGGFLVGANVLTF | TGTGCCAGTCGGGGGGGTTTCCTTGTTGGGGCCAACGTCCTGACTTTC
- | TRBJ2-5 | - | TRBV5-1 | CASSLAEVAKNLETQYF | TGCGCCAGCAGCTTGGCCGAGGTAGCGAAAAACCTAGAGACCCAGTACTTC